This record looks at one TCR beta chain sequence and its context. Its antigen is undetermined. V lost 4 bases and J 4 bases, leaving 13 bases between the germline ends. CDR1 and CDR2 from the germline V gene are LGHNA and YNFKEQ. CDR3 length equals 15 residues. This entry is derived from a study of T cell repertoires in cytomegalovirus infection. About the study: Public TCR beta signature analysis indicated the presence of both CMV infection and matching HLA type. Findings and caveats of the study: What dominated the ex vivo response were HLA-C-restricted CMV-specific TCR beta clonotypes.

Via MiXCR, TCRdb re-called the reads, giving one row per CDR3 protein. Here the sample spans about 320,000 distinct CDR3 sequences, over 7.5% being singletons. The chain is built from TRBV4-2 and TRBJ2-2; the D call may be TRBD1 or TRBD2 (5 bases each). The source of this sequence is a human donor in good health (CMV status not recorded). Some clones in this sample may be carry-over from other donors' samples. The sample comprised PBMCs. CDR3 residues: CASSPPRDPTGELFF. CDR3 bases: TGTGCCAGCAGCCCGCCCAGGGACCCCACCGGGGAGCTGTTTTTT.